The 32 T cell receptor beta chains below were found in one sample sequenced in a study of molecular identifiers for immune sequencing clone quantification. Each CDR3 protein gets one entry after TCRdb re-called the PCR reads with MiXCR. The repertoire holds about half a million distinct CDR3 sequences, over 20% seen once, with around 0.84% in the top ten. Material: naive CD8+ T cells from blood, with Jurkat cell RNA spiked in. Described subset: FACS-sorted CD8+CD4-CCR7+CD45RA+ naive T cells. These receptors were obtained from a human donor in good health. Some libraries in this study had Jurkat cell RNA spiked in.

This clonotype was picked up a small number of times. The CDR3 loop reads CAISDLQGTLIDTQYF. CDR3 bases: TGTGCCATCAGTGACCTACAGGGTACCCTTATAGATACGCAGTATTTT. This chain links TRBV10-3 with TRBJ2-3, with a tentative D call TRBD1 (6 bases). Trimming removed 3 bases at V and 5 bases at J, with 18 bases between. Germline CDR1 and CDR2: ENHRY and SYGVKD. This CDR3 has 16 amino acids.

The chain is built from TRBV3-1 and TRBJ1-1; D remains ambiguous. The CDR3 has 15 residues. Trimming stripped 1 base from V and 0 bases from J, with 9 bases between. Germline lookup yields CDR1 LGHDT and CDR2 YNNKEL (reference sequence). Here the CDR3 reads CASSQAGAMNTEAFF. DNA of the CDR3: TGTGCCAGCAGCCAAGCAGGAGCCATGAACACTGAAGCTTTCTTT.

There are many counts of this clonotype. This chain connects TRBV4-2 to TRBJ2-7; no definite D call. Per germline, CDR1 LGHNA and CDR2 YNFKEQ. The germline V and J ends were trimmed by 0 bases and 3 bases, with 0 bases remaining between them. The CDR3 length is 11 residues. CDR3 DNA: TGTGCCAGCAGCCAAGACTACGAGCAGTACTTC. Translated, it gives CASSQDYEQYF.

This chain joins TRBV5-6 and TRBJ1-1, with D possibly matching TRBD1 (5 bases). CDR1 and CDR2 (germline): SGHDT, YYEEEE. Trimming removed 0 bases at V and 4 bases at J, with 13 bases between. The CDR3 loop spans 15 amino acids. The CDR3 nucleotides are TGTGCCAGCAGCTTGGTCCATCTTGGGGGCACTGAAGCTTTCTTT. It is translated as CASSLVHLGGTEAFF.

This clonotype occurred a few times. A junction end diverges from the germline sequence, so it may reflect a read error. V and J are TRBV2 and TRBJ2-3; D is possibly TRBD1 (5 bases). The CDR3 sequence is 14 residues long. The germline CDR1 and CDR2 sequences are SNHLY and FYNNEI. The CDR3 bases are TGTGCCGGCAGTGACAGTCTAAGCACAGATACGCAGTATTTT. Translating gives CAGSDSLSTDTQYF. Together with reference TRBV2 and TRBJ2-3, the CDR3 gives the full variable domain: EPEVTQTPSHQVTQMGQEVILRCVPISNHLYFYWYRQILGQKVEFLVSFYNNEISEKSEIFDDQFSVERPDGSNFTLKIRSTKLEDSAMYFCAGSDSLSTDTQYFGPGTRLTVL.

This clonotype was recorded a few times. V usage is TRBV9 and J usage is TRBJ1-1, with TRBD1 as a possible D gene (5 bases). The CDR3 contains 12 residues. Germline CDR1 SGDLS, CDR2 YYNGEE. Trimming took off 0 bases at V and 8 bases at J, with 8 bases between the two ends. The DNA of the CDR3 is TGTGCCAGCAGCGTAGTTGGGGGGGAAGCTTTCTTT. Amino acid sequence: CASSVVGGEAFF.

A remark on this clonotype: A much larger clone differs from this one at a single base, so this may be a read error. This rearrangement joins TRBV29-1 to TRBJ2-6; the D gene could be TRBD1 or TRBD2 (5 bases each). The CDR3 contains 16 residues. CDR1 and CDR2 from the germline V gene are SQVTM and ANQGSEA. Trimming removed 7 bases from V and 0 bases from J, with 16 bases in between. The CDR3 sequence: CSAQGRDYSGANVLTF. The DNA for the CDR3 is TGCAGCGCTCAGGGACGGGATTACTCTGGGGCCAACGTCCTGACTTTC.

This rearrangement joins TRBV27 to TRBJ2-5; 9 bases are a match to TRBD2. CDR3 length: 14 amino acids. Germline CDR1 MNHEY, CDR2 SMNVEV (reference sequence). V trimming: 3 bases; J trimming: 5 bases; junction bases outside the gene matches: 4. CDR3 bases: TGTGCCAGCAGTTTCGGGACTAGCATGGAGACCCAGTACTTC. This encodes CASSFGTSMETQYF.

This clonotype was seen a few times. This chain connects TRBV6-5 to TRBJ2-1, with a tentative D call TRBD2 (6 bases). Trimming pared 0 bases from V and 10 bases from J, leaving 10 bases between. CDR3 length: 13 residues. CDR1 MNHEY and CDR2 SVGAGI come from the germline V gene. The CDR3 is CASSYSTGEEQFF. The CDR3 nucleotides are TGTGCCAGCAGTTACTCGACGGGGGAGGAGCAGTTCTTC.

This chain uses TRBV4-3 with TRBJ2-1; D is possibly TRBD2 (6 bases). V gave up 0 bases and J gave up 8 bases, with 17 bases separating them. The germline V gene has CDR1 LGHNA and CDR2 YSLEER. The length of the CDR3 is 16 residues. CDR3 in DNA: TGCGCCAGCAGCCAAGATCGGAGCGGAGGGGTAGATGAGCAGTTCTTC. Protein: CASSQDRSGGVDEQFF.

In its sample, this clonotype was seen a few times. V and J are TRBV7-9 and TRBJ2-7, with 7 positions matching TRBD1. The CDR3 spans 13 residues. CDR1 is SEHNR, CDR2 FQNEAQ, per germline (reference sequence). V lost 1 base and J lost 6; bases outside the gene matches: 3. CDR3: CASSLVQGSEQYF. CDR3 DNA: TGTGCCAGCAGCTTAGTACAGGGGAGCGAGCAGTACTTC. The full variable domain, its missing parts supplied by reference TRBV7-9 and TRBJ2-7, is DTGVSQNPRHKITKRGQNVTFRCDPISEHNRLYWYRQTLGQGPEFLTYFQNEAQLEKSRLLSDRFSAERPKGSFSTLEIQRTEQGDSAMYLCASSLVQGSEQYFGPGTRLTVT.

This clonotype has at least ten counts. The J gene is TRBJ1-2, the V gene TRBV20-1; D possibly corresponds to TRBD1 (5 bases). The CDR3 has 14 amino acids. The V gene lost 1 base and the J gene lost 2 bases, with 11 bases spanning the gap. The germline V gene has CDR1 DFQATT and CDR2 SNEGSKA (reference sequence). The CDR3 sequence: CSARGQGENYGYTF. In DNA form, the CDR3 reads TGCAGTGCTAGAGGCCAGGGAGAAAACTATGGCTACACCTTC.

This clonotype was observed once. The gene calls are TRBV25-1 and TRBJ2-3; TRBD2 matches 7 bases. The germline V gene encodes CDR1 MGHDK and CDR2 SYGVNS. V shed 3 bases, J shed 2 bases, and the junction held 11 bases outside the gene matches. This CDR3 region has 17 residues. CDR3 bases: TGTGCCAGCAGTGAGACTAGCTCCTCCTTGGCCACAGATACGCAGTATTTT. This codes for CASSETSSSLATDTQYF. Complete variable domain (other parts from reference TRBV25-1 and TRBJ2-3): EADIYQTPRYLVIGTGKKITLECSQTMGHDKMYWYQQDPGMELHLIHYSYGVNSTEKGDLSSESTVSRIRTEHFPLTLESARPSHTSQYLCASSETSSSLATDTQYFGPGTRLTVL.

Ten or more counts support this clonotype. The gene calls are TRBV30 and TRBJ1-2; no firm D call. CDR3 length: 13 amino acids. Germline-derived CDR1 and CDR2 are GTSNPN and SVGIG (reference sequence). The V end lost 5 bases, the J end lost 0 bases, and 10 bases lay between the germline ends. The CDR3 bases are TGTGCCTGGTCCCACGGGCCTAACTATGGCTACACCTTC. This translates into CAWSHGPNYGYTF.

This clonotype was seen more than once but under ten times. Mismatch with germline at one junction end may stem from a read error. The chain couples TRBV10-3 to TRBJ2-7; D is unresolved. The CDR3 is 12 residues long. Per the germline V gene, CDR1 is ENHRY and CDR2 is SYGVKD. The CDR3 reads CAIGDLNYEQYF. The CDR3 DNA reads as TGTGCCATCGGTGATCTGAACTACGAGCAGTACTTC.

The chain carries TRBV9 and TRBJ2-2; D gene uncertain. The CDR3 runs 14 residues. Per the germline V gene, CDR1 is SGDLS and CDR2 is YYNGEE. The ends were cut back, 2 bases at V and 6 bases at J, with 11 bases in the middle. The CDR3 DNA is TGTGCCAGCAGCGTTGAGTTGGGATCCGGGGAGCTGTTTTTT. Its translation is CASSVELGSGELFF.

This clonotype came up once. This clone may be a read error of a much larger clone one base away. The genes are TRBV12-3 or TRBV12-4 and TRBJ1-2; a possible D gene is TRBD1 (5 bases). The CDR3 spans 18 residues. CDR3 nucleotide sequence: TGTGCCAGCAGTCCGACAGTGCACCTAAGCGAGGCTAACTATGGCTACATCTTC. It is translated as CASSPTVHLSEANYGYIF.

This chain joins TRBV6-5 and TRBJ2-1; D may be TRBD1 or TRBD2 (5 bases each). The V gene's germline CDR1 is MNHEY and CDR2 SVGAGI. V lost 6 bases and J 0 bases, leaving 12 bases between the germline ends. The CDR3 has 15 amino acids. The CDR3 loop reads CASSGTESSYNEQFF. In nucleotides, the CDR3 is TGTGCCAGCAGCGGGACCGAAAGCTCCTACAATGAGCAGTTCTTC.

CDR3 in DNA: TGTGCCAGCGGGACCGGGGACAATGAAAAACTGTTTTTT. Translating gives CASGTGDNEKLFF. This chain uses TRBV6-6 with TRBJ1-4; a possible D gene is TRBD1 (5 bases). Germline V lookup: CDR1 MNHNY, CDR2 SVGAGI (reference sequence). Trimming removed 8 bases at V and 5 bases at J, with 12 bases between. This CDR3 has 13 residues.

There are many counts of this clonotype. CDR3 in DNA: TGTGCCAGCAGCCGATCAGGTACCCCAGGCGGCTACACCTTC. It specifies CASSRSGTPGGYTF. The chain joins TRBV14 to TRBJ1-2; no definite D call. Per the germline V gene, CDR1 is SGHDN and CDR2 is FVKESK. Trimming took 4 bases from V and 8 from J, leaving 17 bases between them. CDR3 length equals 14 residues.

V and J are TRBV6-5 and TRBJ1-6, with TRBD1 identical over 10 bases. Trimming removed 5 bases from V and 1 base from J; junction bases left unmatched: 5. Germline CDR1 MNHEY, CDR2 SVGAGI. This CDR3 spans 17 amino acids. CDR3: CASSIRTGGSYNSPLHF. CDR3 nucleotides: TGTGCCAGCAGTATACGGACAGGGGGGTCCTATAATTCACCCCTCCACTTT.

This clonotype was counted between two and nine times. The chain has TRBV27 and TRBJ2-7; unclear D gene. The CDR3 contains 14 residues. The germline CDR1 and CDR2 sequences are MNHEY and SMNVEV (reference sequence). V lost 4 bases and J lost 4, with 14 bases in between. The CDR3 loop is CASSSAPRWYEQYF. CDR3 DNA: TGTGCCAGCAGTTCGGCACCTCGGTGGTACGAGCAGTACTTC.

This clonotype was detected ten times or more. V is TRBV7-2 and J is TRBJ1-4; D is unclear. The CDR3 length is 14 residues. V lost 5 bases to trimming and J lost 0 bases, with 7 bases between them. CDR1 SGHTA and CDR2 FQGNSA come from the germline V gene. The CDR3 sequence: CASSPDATNEKLFF. CDR3 DNA sequence: TGTGCCAGCAGCCCAGATGCAACTAATGAAAAACTGTTTTTT.

This clonotype showed up many times. The V and J genes are TRBV28 and TRBJ2-7, with 8 bases aligning to TRBD2. V shed 5 bases and J 0 bases; nucleotides not matched to a gene: 3. The CDR3 extends over 14 amino acids. Germline-derived CDR1 and CDR2 are MDHEN and SYDVKM. The CDR3 spells CASSPGLVSYEQYF. The CDR3 nucleotides read TGTGCCAGCAGTCCGGGACTAGTCTCCTACGAGCAGTACTTC. Drawing the rest from reference TRBV28 and TRBJ2-7, the complete variable domain is DVKVTQSSRYLVKRTGEKVFLECVQDMDHENMFWYRQDPGLGLRLIYFSYDVKMKEKGDIPEGYSVSREKKERFSLILESASTNQTSMYLCASSPGLVSYEQYFGPGTRLTVT.

This rearrangement joins TRBV5-3 to TRBJ1-1, with D unresolved. TRBV5-3 is an ORF for which the function is uncertain. The CDR3 is made up of 14 amino acids. The CDR3 DNA follows: TGTGCTAGCAGCTTGGCAGAGATGAACACTGAAGCTTTCTTT. Protein: CASSLAEMNTEAFF.

J is TRBJ2-2 and V is TRBV28; no reliable D call. Trimming took off 5 bases at V and 1 base at J, with 8 bases between the two ends. The CDR3 length is 14 residues. Germline assignment: CDR1 MDHEN and CDR2 SYDVKM. Here the CDR3 reads CASSPTMNTGELFF. The CDR3 nucleotides read TGTGCCAGCAGTCCGACGATGAACACCGGGGAGCTGTTTTTT.

This clonotype was observed a handful of times. The chain has TRBV27 and TRBJ1-4; D might be TRBD1 (6 bases). This CDR3 region has 15 residues. V gave up 5 bases and J gave up 6 bases, with 16 bases separating them. Germline values: CDR1 MNHEY, CDR2 SMNVEV (reference sequence). The CDR3 loop reads CASSPRTVPYEKLFF. DNA for the CDR3: TGTGCCAGCAGTCCACGGACAGTCCCTTATGAAAAACTGTTTTTT. Using reference TRBV27 and TRBJ1-4 for the parts outside the CDR3, the full variable domain is EAQVTQNPRYLITVTGKKLTVTCSQNMNHEYMSWYRQDPGLGLRQIYYSMNVEVTDKGDVPEGYKVSRKEKRNFPLILESPSPNQTSLYFCASSPRTVPYEKLFFGSGTQLSVL.

The rearrangement links TRBV20-1 to TRBJ2-3; 7 positions agree with TRBD2. J gave up 5 bases and V 1 base, and 9 bases lay outside the gene matches. The CDR3 covers 15 residues. Germline CDR1 and CDR2: DFQATT and SNEGSKA (reference sequence). CDR3 bases: TGCAGTGCTAGAGCGCTCGCGGGACTACGAGATACGCAGTATTTT. Amino acid sequence: CSARALAGLRDTQYF.

The J gene is TRBJ1-5, the V gene TRBV24-1, with TRBD1 matching over 7 bases. CDR1 is KGHDR and CDR2 is SFDVKD in the germline V gene. The CDR3 runs to 14 residues. V lost 8 bases and J lost 1; bases outside the gene matches: 4. The CDR3 sequence: CATITQGSNQPQHF. CDR3 DNA: TGTGCCACCATCACACAGGGGAGCAATCAGCCCCAGCATTTT.

In nucleotides, the CDR3 is TGTGCCAGCAGCCTACGGTGGATGGGGGAAGAGACCCAGTACTTC. It codes for CASSLRWMGEETQYF. This chain uses TRBV5-3 with TRBJ2-5; D may be TRBD1 or TRBD2 (5 bases each). TRBV5-3 is designated an ORF whose function remains uncertain. The CDR3 runs to 15 residues. V was cut by 8 bases and J by 3 bases, with 20 bases left in between.

The chain has TRBV27 and TRBJ1-4; D possibly corresponds to TRBD1 (6 bases). The CDR3 consists of 16 residues. CDR1 MNHEY and CDR2 SMNVEV come from the germline V gene (reference sequence). V was shortened by 5 bases and J by 5 bases, with 18 bases between the two germline ends. The CDR3 DNA follows: TGTGCCAGCAGTACCCTTTTTGGGCAGGGGAATGAAAAACTGTTTTTT. Translation gives CASSTLFGQGNEKLFF.

Points on this clonotype: Since a much larger clone is just one base distant, this may be a read error. The chain carries TRBV6-5 and TRBJ2-5; D uncertain. Germline V gives CDR1 MNHEY, CDR2 SVGAGI. Trimming removed 0 bases at V and 2 bases at J, with 10 bases between. The length of the CDR3 is 15 residues. In nucleotides, the CDR3 is TGTGCCAGCAGTTACTCGAGAGCGCGGCAAGAGACCCAGTACTTC. Translated, it gives CASSYSRARQETQYF.